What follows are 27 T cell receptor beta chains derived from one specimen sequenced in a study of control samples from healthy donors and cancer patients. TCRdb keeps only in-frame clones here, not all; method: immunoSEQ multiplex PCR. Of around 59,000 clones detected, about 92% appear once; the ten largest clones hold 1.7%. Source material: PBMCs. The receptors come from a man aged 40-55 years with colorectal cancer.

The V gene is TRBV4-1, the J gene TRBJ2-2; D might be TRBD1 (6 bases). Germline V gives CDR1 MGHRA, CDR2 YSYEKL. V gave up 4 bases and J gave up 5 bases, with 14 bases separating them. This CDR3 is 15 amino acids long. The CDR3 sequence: CASSLEQGPTGELFF. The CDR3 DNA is TGCGCCAGCAGCCTTGAACAGGGTCCGACCGGGGAGCTGTTTTTT.

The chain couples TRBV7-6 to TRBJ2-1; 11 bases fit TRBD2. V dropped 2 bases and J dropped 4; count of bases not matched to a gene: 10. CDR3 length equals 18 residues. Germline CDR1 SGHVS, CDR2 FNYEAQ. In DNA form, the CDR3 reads TGTGCCAGCAGCTTAAGGGCTGGGACTAGCGGAAATTACAATGAGCAGTTCTTC. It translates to CASSLRAGTSGNYNEQFF.

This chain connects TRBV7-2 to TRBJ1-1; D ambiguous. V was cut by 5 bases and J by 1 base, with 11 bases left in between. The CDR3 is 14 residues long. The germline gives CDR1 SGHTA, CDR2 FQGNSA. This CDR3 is CASSPRRPNTEAFF. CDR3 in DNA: TGTGCCAGCAGCCCCCGTCGACCGAACACTGAAGCTTTCTTT. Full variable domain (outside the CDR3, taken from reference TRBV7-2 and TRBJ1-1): GAGVSQSPSNKVTEKGKDVELRCDPISGHTALYWYRQSLGQGLEFLIYFQGNSAPDKSGLPSDRFSAERTGGSVSTLTIQRTQQEDSAVYLCASSPRRPNTEAFFGQGTRLTVV.

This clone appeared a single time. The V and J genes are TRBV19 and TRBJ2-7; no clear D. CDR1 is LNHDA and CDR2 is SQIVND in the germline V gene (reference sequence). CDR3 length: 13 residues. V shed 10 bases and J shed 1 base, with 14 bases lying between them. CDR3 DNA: TGTGCCACCACCGATGGCGGATCCTACGAGCAGTACTTC. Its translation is CATTDGGSYEQYF.

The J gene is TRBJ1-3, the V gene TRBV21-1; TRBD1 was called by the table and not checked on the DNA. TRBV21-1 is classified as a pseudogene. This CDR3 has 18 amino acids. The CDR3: CASSRISQGAVSGNTIYF. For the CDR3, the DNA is TGTGCCAGCAGCAGAATATCACAGGGGGCAGTCTCTGGAAACACCATATATTTT.

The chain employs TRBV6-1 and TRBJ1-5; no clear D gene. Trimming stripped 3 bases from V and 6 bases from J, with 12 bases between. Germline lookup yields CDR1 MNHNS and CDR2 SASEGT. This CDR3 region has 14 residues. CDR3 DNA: TGTGCCAGCAGTGACCTACGGTTAAGTCAGCCCCAGCATTTT. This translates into CASSDLRLSQPQHF.

CDR3 sequence (DNA): TGTGCCAGCAGCTTACAGGGGGCACGGACTGAAGCTTTCTTT. Translating it yields CASSLQGARTEAFF. This chain uses TRBV5-5 with TRBJ1-1; 9 positions match TRBD1. Germline V gene data show CDR1 as SGHKS and CDR2 as YYEKEE (reference sequence). The CDR3 extends over 14 amino acids. Germline trimming cut 2 bases from V and 5 bases from J; bases unmatched to any gene: 4. Full variable domain (rest looked up from reference TRBV5-5 and TRBJ1-1): DAGVTQSPTHLIKTRGQQVTLRCSPISGHKSVSWYQQVLGQGPQFIFQYYEKEERGRGNFPDRFSARQFPNYSSELNVNALLLGDSALYLCASSLQGARTEAFFGQGTRLTVV.

The CDR3 nucleotides are TGTGCTAGTGCCAGGGGGTATAGCTCCTACAATGAGCAGTTCTTC. Protein: CASARGYSSYNEQFF. The V and J genes are TRBV12-5 and TRBJ2-1; 7 nucleotides agree with TRBD1. Losses at the gene ends were 7 bases for V and 0 bases for J; bases not matched to a gene: 6. The CDR3 spans 15 residues. The germline CDR1 and CDR2 sequences are LGHNT and FRNRAP.

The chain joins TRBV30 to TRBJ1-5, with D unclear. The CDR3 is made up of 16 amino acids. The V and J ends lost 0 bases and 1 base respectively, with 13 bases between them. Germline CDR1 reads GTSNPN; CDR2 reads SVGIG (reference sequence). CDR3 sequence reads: CAWSVGPFMSNQPQHF. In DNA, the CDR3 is TGTGCCTGGAGTGTCGGACCCTTTATGAGCAATCAGCCCCAGCATTTT.

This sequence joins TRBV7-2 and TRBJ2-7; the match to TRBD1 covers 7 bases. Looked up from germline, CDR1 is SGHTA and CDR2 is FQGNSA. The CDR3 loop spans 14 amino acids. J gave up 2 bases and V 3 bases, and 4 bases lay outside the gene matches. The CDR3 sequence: CASSLGTVTYEQYF. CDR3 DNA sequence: TGTGCCAGCAGCTTGGGGACAGTAACCTACGAGCAGTACTTC.

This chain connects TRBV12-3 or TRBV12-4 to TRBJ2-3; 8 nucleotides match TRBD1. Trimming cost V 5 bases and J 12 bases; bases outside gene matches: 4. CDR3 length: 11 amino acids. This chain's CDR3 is CASSTGQGQYF. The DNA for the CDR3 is TGTGCCAGCAGTACTGGACAGGGTCAGTATTTT.

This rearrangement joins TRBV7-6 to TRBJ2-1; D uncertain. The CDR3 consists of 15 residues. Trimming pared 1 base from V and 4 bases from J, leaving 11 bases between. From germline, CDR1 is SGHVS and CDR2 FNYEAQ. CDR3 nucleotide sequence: TGTGCCAGCAGCTTAGACAGCTTGACTTACAATGAGCAGTTCTTC. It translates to CASSLDSLTYNEQFF.

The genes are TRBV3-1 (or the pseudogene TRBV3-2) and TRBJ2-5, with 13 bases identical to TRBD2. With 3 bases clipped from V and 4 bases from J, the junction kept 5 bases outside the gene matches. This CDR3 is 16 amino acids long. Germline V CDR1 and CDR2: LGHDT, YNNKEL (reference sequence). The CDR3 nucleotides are TGTGCCAGCAGCCAGCAACTAGCGGGGGGGCCAGAGACCCAGTACTTC. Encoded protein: CASSQQLAGGPETQYF.

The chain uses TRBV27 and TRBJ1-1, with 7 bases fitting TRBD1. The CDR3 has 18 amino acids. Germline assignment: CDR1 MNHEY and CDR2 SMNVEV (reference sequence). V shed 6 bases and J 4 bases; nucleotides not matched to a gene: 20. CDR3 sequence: CASSWGPPRKGAATEAFF. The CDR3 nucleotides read TGTGCCAGCAGCTGGGGCCCTCCCCGAAAGGGGGCTGCCACTGAAGCTTTCTTT.

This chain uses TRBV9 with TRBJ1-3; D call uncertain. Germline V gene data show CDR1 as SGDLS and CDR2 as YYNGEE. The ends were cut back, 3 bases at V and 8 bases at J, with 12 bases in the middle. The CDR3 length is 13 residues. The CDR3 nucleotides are TGTGCCAGCAGCGCCCAGACCTCGGACACCATATATTTT. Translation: CASSAQTSDTIYF.

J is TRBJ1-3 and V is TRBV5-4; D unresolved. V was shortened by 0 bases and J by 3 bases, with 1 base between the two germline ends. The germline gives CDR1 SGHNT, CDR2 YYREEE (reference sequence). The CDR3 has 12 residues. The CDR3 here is CASSLDGNTIYF. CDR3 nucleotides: TGTGCCAGCAGCTTGGATGGAAACACCATATATTTT.

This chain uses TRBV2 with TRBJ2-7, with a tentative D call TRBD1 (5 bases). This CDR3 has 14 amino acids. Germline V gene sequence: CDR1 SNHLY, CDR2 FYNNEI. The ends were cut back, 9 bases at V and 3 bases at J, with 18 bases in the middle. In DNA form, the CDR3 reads TGTGCCAGTTCAGAGCAGGGCCGTTACTACGAGCAGTACTTC. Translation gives CASSEQGRYYEQYF.

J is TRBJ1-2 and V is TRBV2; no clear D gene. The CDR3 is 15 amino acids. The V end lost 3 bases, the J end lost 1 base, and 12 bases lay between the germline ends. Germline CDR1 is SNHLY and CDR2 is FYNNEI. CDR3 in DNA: TGTGCCAGCAGTGAGGTGGAGGGTGGTAACTATGGCTACACCTTC. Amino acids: CASSEVEGGNYGYTF. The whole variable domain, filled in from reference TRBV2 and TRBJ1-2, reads EPEVTQTPSHQVTQMGQEVILRCVPISNHLYFYWYRQILGQKVEFLVSFYNNEISEKSEIFDDQFSVERPDGSNFTLKIRSTKLEDSAMYFCASSEVEGGNYGYTFGSGTRLTVV.

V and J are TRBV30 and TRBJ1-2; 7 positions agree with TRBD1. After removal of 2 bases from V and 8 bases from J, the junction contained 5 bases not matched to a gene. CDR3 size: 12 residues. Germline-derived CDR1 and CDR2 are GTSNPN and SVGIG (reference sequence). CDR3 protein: CAWSRGTAGYTF. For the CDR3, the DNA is TGTGCCTGGAGTAGAGGGACAGCCGGCTACACCTTC.

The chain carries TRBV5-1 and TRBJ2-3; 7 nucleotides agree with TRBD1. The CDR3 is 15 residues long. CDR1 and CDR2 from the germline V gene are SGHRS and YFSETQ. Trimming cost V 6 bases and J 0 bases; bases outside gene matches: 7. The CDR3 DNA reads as TGCGCCAGCACGCGCCAGGGGGAAAGCACAGATACGCAGTATTTT. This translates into CASTRQGESTDTQYF. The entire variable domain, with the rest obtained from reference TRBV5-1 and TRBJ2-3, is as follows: KAGVTQTPRYLIKTRGQQVTLSCSPISGHRSVSWYQQTPGQGLQFLFEYFSETQRNKGNFPGRFSGRQFSNSRSEMNVSTLELGDSALYLCASTRQGESTDTQYFGPGTRLTVL.

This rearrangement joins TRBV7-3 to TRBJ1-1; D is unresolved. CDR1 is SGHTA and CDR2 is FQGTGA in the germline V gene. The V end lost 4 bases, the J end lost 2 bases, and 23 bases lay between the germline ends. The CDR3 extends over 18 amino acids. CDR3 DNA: TGTGCCAGCAGCTCAATAGGTGGCAGCGGCAGTAAAAACACTGAAGCTTTCTTT. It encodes CASSSIGGSGSKNTEAFF.

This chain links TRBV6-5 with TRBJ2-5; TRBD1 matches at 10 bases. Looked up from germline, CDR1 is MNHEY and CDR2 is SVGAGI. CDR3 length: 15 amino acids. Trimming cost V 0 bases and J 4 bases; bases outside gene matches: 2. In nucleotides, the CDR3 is TGTGCCAGCAGTTACTCGACAGGGGGCGTAGAGACCCAGTACTTC. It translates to CASSYSTGGVETQYF.

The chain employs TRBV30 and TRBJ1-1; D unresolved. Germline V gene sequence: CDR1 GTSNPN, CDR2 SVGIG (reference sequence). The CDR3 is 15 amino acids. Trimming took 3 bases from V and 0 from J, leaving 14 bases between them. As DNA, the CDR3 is TGTGCCTGGAGATACATATCCAGGATGAACACTGAAGCTTTCTTT. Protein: CAWRYISRMNTEAFF. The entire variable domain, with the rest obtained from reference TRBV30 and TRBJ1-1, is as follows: SQTIHQWPATLVQPVGSPLSLECTVEGTSNPNLYWYRQAAGRGLQLLFYSVGIGQISSEVPQNLSASRPQDRQFILSSKKLLLSDSGFYLCAWRYISRMNTEAFFGQGTRLTVV.

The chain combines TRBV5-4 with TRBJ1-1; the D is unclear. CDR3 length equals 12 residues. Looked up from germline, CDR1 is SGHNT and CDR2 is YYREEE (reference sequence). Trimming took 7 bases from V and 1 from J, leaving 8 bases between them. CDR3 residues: CASGTQNTEAFF. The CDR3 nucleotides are TGTGCCAGCGGTACCCAGAACACTGAAGCTTTCTTT.

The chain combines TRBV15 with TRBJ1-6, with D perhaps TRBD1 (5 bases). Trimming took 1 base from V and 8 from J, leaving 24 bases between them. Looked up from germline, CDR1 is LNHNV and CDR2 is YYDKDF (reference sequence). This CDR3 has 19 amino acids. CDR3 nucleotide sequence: TGTGCCACCAGCAGAGGGTTCCTTATTCAGGGTAGTGAACATTCACCCCTCCACTTT. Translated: CATSRGFLIQGSEHSPLHF.

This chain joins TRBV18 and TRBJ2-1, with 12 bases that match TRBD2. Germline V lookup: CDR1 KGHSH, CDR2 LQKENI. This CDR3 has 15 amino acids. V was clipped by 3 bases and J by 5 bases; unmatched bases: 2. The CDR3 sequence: CASSPRLAGDNEQFF. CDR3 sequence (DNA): TGTGCCAGCTCACCGAGACTAGCGGGGGACAATGAGCAGTTCTTC.

CDR3 DNA: TGTGCCTGGAGCTCGGGACAGGGGGCTGTGTCGTCTTTCTTT. Protein: CAWSSGQGAVSSFF. The rearrangement uses TRBV30 and TRBJ1-1; 12 bases align to TRBD1. Trimming cost V 3 bases and J 12 bases; bases outside gene matches: 11. Germline V gene sequence: CDR1 GTSNPN, CDR2 SVGIG (reference sequence). This CDR3 region has 14 residues.